The TCR beta chain under discussion was sequenced for a study of post-analysis software for immune sequencing data. Regarding the study as a whole: Controls showed significantly higher normalized Chao1 diversity than did multiple sclerosis patients. About 5 TRBV segments were more frequent in patients than controls; TRBV5-6, TRBV5-1 and TRBV20-1 belonged to this group. Strong co-clustering by F measure was evident for samples that had been prepared in the same batch.

A remark on this clonotype: The antigen is undetermined.

The library was made from cDNA and included unique molecular identifiers. Input populations of about 0.85 to 11 million T cells gave rise to around 480,000 cDNA molecules. TCRdb recomputed calls from the PCR reads with MiXCR, one row per CDR3 protein. The sample contains hundreds of thousands of distinct CDR3 sequences, 44% of which appear only once. The CDR3 is made up of 14 amino acids. Trimming took 8 bases from V and 2 from J; bases not matched to a gene: 6. Germline-derived CDR1 and CDR2 are MNHEY and SVGAGI. The material sequenced was blood. The source of this sequence is a girl aged 10-17 years with multiple sclerosis. The chain is built from TRBV6-5 and TRBJ1-2; the match to TRBD1 covers 9 bases. CDR3 nucleotides: TGTGCCAGCCGAACACAGGGGGCGAACTATGGCTACACCTTC. This gives the protein CASRTQGANYGYTF.